This paragraph covers one T cell receptor beta chain sequence. This specimen comes from a study of glioma-infiltrating T cells after dendritic cell vaccination. The CDR3 extends over 15 amino acids. With 4 bases removed from V and 0 bases from J, the gap between germline ends came to 10 bases. Germline V gives CDR1 SGHVS, CDR2 FQNEAQ. Clones were read by immunoSEQ multiplex PCR, and TCRdb kept only the in-frame ones, dropping some. The sample has some 70,000 clones, approximately 81% seen once; the top ten hold under 8%. This clonotype was sampled from a human donor with glioblastoma. V usage is TRBV7-8 and J usage is TRBJ1-5; a possible D gene is TRBD1 (5 bases). The input for sequencing was blood, taken before dendritic cell vaccination. CDR3 residues: CASSSTVYSNQPQHF. As DNA, the CDR3 is TGTGCCAGCAGCTCGACAGTGTATAGCAATCAGCCCCAGCATTTT. The full variable domain, rest sourced from reference TRBV7-8 and TRBJ1-5, is GAGVSQSPRYKVAKRGQDVALRCDPISGHVSLFWYQQALGQGPEFLTYFQNEAQLDKSGLPSDRFFAERPEGSVSTLKIQRTQQEDSAVYLCASSSTVYSNQPQHFGDGTRLSIL.